These 29 T cell receptor beta chains originate from one sample sequenced in a study of lymphopenia after photon versus proton radiotherapy. Some clones are missing from TCRdb's copy, which holds only in-frame ones; the method was immunoSEQ multiplex PCR. This table has tens of thousands of clones, around four fifths appearing once. The sample was peripheral blood, taken from a patient treated with proton-based radiotherapy. These receptors were collected from a man between 60 and 75 years old with pancreatic cancer.

The chain is built from TRBV7-3 and TRBJ2-7; 11 bases map to TRBD1. V dropped 5 bases and J dropped 3; count of bases not matched to a gene: 6. The V gene's germline CDR1 is SGHTA and CDR2 FQGTGA. The CDR3 is 15 residues long. CDR3 nucleotides: TGTGCCAGCAGCCCCGCCGGGACAGGGGGCTACGAGCAGTACTTC. Translation: CASSPAGTGGYEQYF.

The chain recombines TRBV6-5 with TRBJ2-6; D remains ambiguous. Trimming stripped 4 bases from V and 0 bases from J, with 7 bases between. The CDR3 consists of 15 residues. Germline V gene sequence: CDR1 MNHEY, CDR2 SVGAGI. The CDR3 DNA sequence: TGTGCCAGCAGTTCTCCTGCCTCTGGGGCCAACGTCCTGACTTTC. This codes for CASSSPASGANVLTF.

The J gene is TRBJ2-7, the V gene TRBV7-3, with unresolved D. Germline V gene lookup returns CDR1 SGHTA and CDR2 FQGTGA. Deletions cut 1 base from V and 5 bases from J, with 21 bases between. This CDR3 comprises 17 residues. DNA for the CDR3: TGTGCCAGCAGCTTAAGGTGTTGGGCGGATTGCTCGGACGAGCAGTACTTC. Translating it yields CASSLRCWADCSDEQYF.

The chain combines TRBV2 with TRBJ2-7, with 7 bases identical to TRBD2. Trimming removed 0 bases from V and 3 bases from J; junction bases left unmatched: 8. CDR3 size: 16 residues. The germline CDR1 and CDR2 sequences are SNHLY and FYNNEI. The CDR3 sequence is CASSEALLAAHYEQYF. CDR3 nucleotides: TGTGCCAGCAGTGAAGCCTTGCTAGCGGCTCACTACGAGCAGTACTTC.

This sequence joins TRBV15 and TRBJ2-3, with a weak D call TRBD1 (5 bases). Trimming took 0 bases from V and 2 from J, leaving 12 bases between them. Germline CDR1 LNHNV, CDR2 YYDKDF (reference sequence). The CDR3 runs 16 residues. Here the CDR3 DNA reads TGTGCCACCAGCAGAGATCATAGACAGATCACAGATACGCAGTATTTT. Encoded protein: CATSRDHRQITDTQYF.

The chain uses TRBV4-2 and TRBJ2-3, with D unclear. CDR1 and CDR2 from the germline V gene are LGHNA and YNFKEQ. The CDR3 contains 15 residues. Between the trimmed V and J ends, which lost 0 bases and 7 bases, there was a span of 14 bases. Here the CDR3 DNA reads TGTGCCAGCAGCCAAGAAATAGGGTCCATGTATACGCAGTATTTT. It encodes CASSQEIGSMYTQYF.

The chain uses TRBV6-1 and TRBJ2-1; D remains ambiguous. CDR1 and CDR2 from the germline V gene are MNHNS and SASEGT. V shed 1 base and J shed 5 bases, with 9 bases lying between them. The CDR3 length is 14 residues. CDR3 in amino acids: CASSEGGANNEQFF. Written as DNA, the CDR3 is TGTGCCAGCAGTGAAGGCGGAGCGAACAATGAGCAGTTCTTC.

This chain connects TRBV6-5 to TRBJ1-1; D gene unclear. The CDR3 consists of 14 residues. V was shortened by 2 bases and J by 4 bases, with 11 bases between the two germline ends. Per the germline V gene, CDR1 is MNHEY and CDR2 is SVGAGI. The CDR3 sequence is CASSYGRQSTEAFF. The CDR3 region has the DNA TGTGCCAGCAGTTACGGGCGGCAGAGCACTGAAGCTTTCTTT.

The chain combines TRBV7-9 with TRBJ2-7; D might be TRBD1 (6 bases). Trimming stripped 1 base from V and 3 bases from J, with 10 bases between. The CDR3 runs to 14 residues. Per the germline V gene, CDR1 is SEHNR and CDR2 is FQNEAQ (reference sequence). CDR3 loop: CASSLGSGVYEQYF. Here the CDR3 DNA reads TGTGCCAGCAGCTTAGGGTCAGGGGTCTACGAGCAGTACTTC.

This clone was counted only a few times. The V call is TRBV6-1, the J call TRBJ1-2, with 7 bases that match TRBD1. Germline V lookup: CDR1 MNHNS, CDR2 SASEGT. The junction had 7 bases not matched to a gene; V was cut back by 8 bases and J by 4 bases. This CDR3 spans 13 amino acids. CDR3: CASHEGGGYGYTF. The DNA of the CDR3 is TGTGCCAGCCACGAAGGGGGCGGCTATGGCTACACCTTC.

This clone occurred a few times. The chain has TRBV11-2 and TRBJ1-5; D gene uncertain. Germline V gene data show CDR1 as SGHAT and CDR2 as FQNNGV. The CDR3 has 12 residues. V lost 0 bases to trimming and J lost 12 bases, with 9 bases between them. The CDR3, as DNA: TGTGCCAGCAGCTTAGAGGGTCGTATCCAGCATTTT. Translation gives CASSLEGRIQHF. Supplemented by reference TRBV11-2 and TRBJ1-5, the full variable domain reads EAGVAQSPRYKIIEKRQSVAFWCNPISGHATLYWYQQILGQGPKLLIQFQNNGVVDDSQLPKDRFSAERLKGVDSTLKIQPAKLEDSAVYLCASSLEGRIQHFGDGTRLSIL.

The chain links TRBV9 to TRBJ2-7; D is possibly TRBD2 (6 bases). The V and J ends lost 0 bases and 0 bases respectively, with 16 bases between them. The CDR3 is made up of 17 amino acids. Per the germline V gene, CDR1 is SGDLS and CDR2 is YYNGEE. CDR3 region: CASSVGPGTLSSYEQYF. The CDR3 bases are TGTGCCAGCAGCGTAGGCCCGGGGACTTTGAGCTCCTACGAGCAGTACTTC.

CDR3 sequence: CASSYLTSGRPGELFF. The DNA of the CDR3 is TGTGCCAGCAGTTACTTGACTAGCGGGAGGCCCGGGGAGCTGTTTTTT. V gene TRBV6-5 combines with J gene TRBJ2-2, with 13 bases that match TRBD2. The CDR3 runs to 16 residues. Germline V gene data show CDR1 as MNHEY and CDR2 as SVGAGI. V was pared by 1 base and J by 6 bases, with 2 bases of the junction left unmatched.

V is TRBV19 and J is TRBJ2-7; 7 bases agree with TRBD1. Looked up from germline, CDR1 is LNHDA and CDR2 is SQIVND (reference sequence). The CDR3 spans 14 residues. J gave up 4 bases and V 5 bases, and 8 bases lay outside the gene matches. CDR3 residues: CASSAPDRVYEQYF. The CDR3 nucleotides are TGTGCCAGTAGTGCCCCCGACAGGGTATACGAGCAGTACTTC.

The CDR3 reads CASGSREWVGYTF. In nucleotides, the CDR3 is TGTGCCAGCGGCTCTCGGGAGTGGGTGGGCTACACCTTC. This chain joins TRBV2 and TRBJ1-2, with D unclear. Looked up from germline, CDR1 is SNHLY and CDR2 is FYNNEI. Deletions cut 8 bases from V and 8 bases from J, with 18 bases between. The CDR3 has 13 amino acids. The full variable domain, completed using reference TRBV2 and TRBJ1-2, is EPEVTQTPSHQVTQMGQEVILRCVPISNHLYFYWYRQILGQKVEFLVSFYNNEISEKSEIFDDQFSVERPDGSNFTLKIRSTKLEDSAMYFCASGSREWVGYTFGSGTRLTVV.

The rearrangement links TRBV6-6 to TRBJ1-3, with D perhaps matching TRBD1 (5 bases). The CDR3 has 16 amino acids. V gave up 2 bases and J gave up 0 bases, with 11 bases separating them. Germline CDR1 and CDR2: MNHNY and SVGAGI (reference sequence). The CDR3, as DNA: TGTGCCAGCAGTTACGTTGTGGGGGACTCTGGAAACACCATATATTTT. This sequence encodes CASSYVVGDSGNTIYF.

V and J are TRBV7-2 and TRBJ2-1, with TRBD2 identical over 7 bases. V shed 5 bases, J shed 8 bases, and the junction held 9 bases outside the gene matches. Germline V CDR1 and CDR2: SGHTA, FQGNSA. The CDR3 is 14 residues long. CDR3 amino acids: CASSAWTRGDEQFF. CDR3 sequence (DNA): TGTGCCAGCAGCGCCTGGACTAGGGGCGATGAGCAGTTCTTC.

The chain recombines TRBV21-1 with TRBJ1-5. TRBV21-1 represents a pseudogene. The CDR3 sequence is 19 residues long. In DNA, the CDR3 is TGTGCCAGCAGCAAAGCGCTCGGAGCACTCGAATATAGCAATCAGCCCCAGCATTTT. Amino acid sequence: CASSKALGALEYSNQPQHF.

This chain joins TRBV19 and TRBJ1-1; D uncertain. Between the trimmed V and J ends, which lost 9 bases and 0 bases, there was a span of 8 bases. This CDR3 is 12 amino acids long. Germline values: CDR1 LNHDA, CDR2 SQIVND (reference sequence). The CDR3 region has the DNA TGTGCCAGCATGAGCATGAACACTGAAGCTTTCTTT. Translating gives CASMSMNTEAFF.

The V call is TRBV9, the J call TRBJ2-1; 8 bases fit TRBD2. Trimming took 4 bases from V and 14 from J; bases not matched to a gene: 8. Germline loops: CDR1 SGDLS, CDR2 YYNGEE. This CDR3 has 12 amino acids. CDR3 in DNA: TGTGCCAGCAGCCCTTCAGCGGGAGTTAAGTTCTTC. Amino acids: CASSPSAGVKFF.

This chain connects TRBV5-5 to TRBJ1-1, with 7 bases that match TRBD1. This CDR3 region has 18 residues. The V gene's germline CDR1 is SGHKS and CDR2 YYEKEE (reference sequence). The V and J ends lost 4 bases and 0 bases, in that order; junction bases with no gene match: 15. This chain's CDR3 is CASSRIYRDRVMNTEAFF. For the CDR3, the DNA is TGTGCCAGCAGCCGAATATACCGGGACAGAGTTATGAACACTGAAGCTTTCTTT.

The J gene is TRBJ1-2, the V gene TRBV19, with D unresolved. The CDR3 runs to 12 residues. The germline V gene has CDR1 LNHDA and CDR2 SQIVND (reference sequence). V dropped 6 bases and J dropped 7 bases, with 12 bases sitting between them. CDR3 coding DNA: TGTGCCAGTAGCACCGCAGCCTTTGGCTACACCTTC. Its protein product is CASSTAAFGYTF.

The chain has TRBV5-4 and TRBJ1-2; perhaps TRBD1 as D (6 bases). CDR1 and CDR2 (germline): SGHNT, YYREEE (reference sequence). This CDR3 has 13 residues. V shed 4 bases and J shed 7 bases, with 14 bases lying between them. The chain's CDR3 is CASSSPGVGGYTF. CDR3 coding DNA: TGTGCCAGCAGCAGCCCAGGGGTAGGTGGCTACACCTTC.

The chain employs TRBV28 and TRBJ2-1, with 7 positions matching TRBD2. From germline, CDR1 is MDHEN and CDR2 SYDVKM. There are 18 residues in the CDR3. V lost 3 bases, J lost 5 bases, and 16 bases stayed unmatched. CDR3 amino acids: CASSFRRLAAYPDNEQFF. CDR3 coding DNA: TGTGCCAGCAGTTTTAGGAGGCTAGCGGCCTACCCGGACAATGAGCAGTTCTTC.

This chain connects TRBV2 to TRBJ2-1; D is possibly TRBD1 or TRBD2 (6 bases each). V was cut by 6 bases and J by 9 bases, with 15 bases left in between. The CDR3 loop spans 13 amino acids. Germline loops: CDR1 SNHLY, CDR2 FYNNEI. The DNA of the CDR3 is TGTGCCAGCAGCCTACTACAGGGAGGTGAGCAGTTCTTC. Amino acids: CASSLLQGGEQFF.

The chain couples TRBV28 to TRBJ2-7; D remains unclear. V was trimmed by 5 bases and J by 3 bases, leaving 5 bases between them. Germline CDR1 is MDHEN and CDR2 is SYDVKM. This CDR3 is built from 11 residues. The CDR3 DNA sequence: TGTGCCAGCAGTACCATCTACGAGCAGTACTTC. Residues: CASSTIYEQYF.

V is TRBV9 and J is TRBJ1-2, with D perhaps matching TRBD1 (5 bases). The V end was cut by 3 bases, the J end by 1 base, with 10 bases between. Germline CDR1 SGDLS, CDR2 YYNGEE. The CDR3 has 14 residues. This CDR3 reads CASSAWGVNYGYTF. CDR3 bases: TGTGCCAGCAGCGCCTGGGGGGTTAACTATGGCTACACCTTC.

A single count supports this clone. The chain combines TRBV27 with TRBJ2-1, with 8 nucleotides matching TRBD2. Germline CDR1 reads MNHEY; CDR2 reads SMNVEV (reference sequence). This CDR3 has 15 residues. Trimming took 6 bases from V and 4 from J; bases not matched to a gene: 8. This CDR3 reads CASSQLADVYNEQFF. Here the CDR3 DNA reads TGTGCCAGCAGCCAACTAGCGGATGTTTACAATGAGCAGTTCTTC.

The CDR3 loop reads CASSLEGSGNTGELFF. DNA of the CDR3: TGTGCCAGCAGCTTAGAAGGTAGCGGGAACACCGGGGAGCTGTTTTTT. The V call is TRBV7-8, the J call TRBJ2-2, with D possibly being TRBD2 (6 bases). Germline-derived CDR1 and CDR2 are SGHVS and FQNEAQ. The CDR3 covers 16 residues. V was trimmed by 1 base and J by 1 base, leaving 10 bases between them.